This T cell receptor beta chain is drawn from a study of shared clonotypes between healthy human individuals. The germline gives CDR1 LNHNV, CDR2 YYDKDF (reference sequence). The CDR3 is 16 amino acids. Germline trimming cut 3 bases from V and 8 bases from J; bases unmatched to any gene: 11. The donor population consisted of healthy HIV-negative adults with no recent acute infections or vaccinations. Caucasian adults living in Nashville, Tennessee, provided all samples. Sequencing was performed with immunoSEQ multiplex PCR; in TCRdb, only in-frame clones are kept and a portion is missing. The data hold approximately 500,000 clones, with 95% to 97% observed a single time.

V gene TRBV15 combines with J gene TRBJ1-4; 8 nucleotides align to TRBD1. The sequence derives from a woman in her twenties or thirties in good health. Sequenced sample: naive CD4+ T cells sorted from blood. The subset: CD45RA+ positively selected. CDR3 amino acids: CATSSLDRGEGEKLFF. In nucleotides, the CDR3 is TGTGCCACCAGCAGCCTCGACAGGGGTGAAGGAGAAAAACTGTTTTTT. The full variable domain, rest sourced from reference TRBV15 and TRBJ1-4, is DAMVIQNPRYQVTQFGKPVTLSCSQTLNHNVMYWYQQKSSQAPKLLFHYYDKDFNNEADTPDNFQSRRPNTSFCFLDIRSPGLGDTAMYLCATSSLDRGEGEKLFFGSGTQLSVL.